Here is one T cell receptor (beta chain) with its context. Its antigen is still unknown. It has no much larger one-base neighbor in the sample; base qualities were not kept. This entry belongs to a study of T cell responses to AZD1222 COVID-19 vaccine (TCRdb year 2021). Looking at the study overall: Because spike-specific TCR depth and breadth did not differ between the two schedules, AZD1222 recipients who got a second dose at roughly 4 weeks were pooled with those who got a second dose at roughly 12 weeks. TCR sequencing was performed for about 250 trial participants, of whom 200 to 210 were given two doses of AZD1222 and around 25 were given two doses of MenACWY control vaccine. Trial participants were enrolled by age into subgroups of 18-55, 56-69 and 70-plus years, and around 140, 26 and 57 TCR-sequenced participants, respectively, were included in these subgroups.

What the research found in general, with its limitations: After two AZD1222 doses, spike-specific TCR breadth and depth were significantly higher than at day 0 and than in MenACWY recipients. CD4 TCRs associated with the vaccine covered the entire spike protein, and the dominant responses were in regions 160-218 and 743-854. Conclusions about previously exposed vaccinees are limited, since just a handful of AZD1222 recipients were seropositive for SARS-CoV-2 at baseline. Participants were mostly white British, with more females than males. The authors suggested clonal diversity may have been underestimated. No day 14 peak-response samples were available, so repertoires were characterized only after the peak T cell response. In the small 56-69-year group, the increase in depth fell short of significance, most likely because of low power. Reportedly, almost half of the unique spike-specific TCRs recognized epitopes lying outside the regions that are mutated in the B.1.351 and B.1.1.7 variants.

The CDR3 regions of human TCRbeta chains were analyzed by immunosequencing. The study's processing was this. TCRs in the repertoires were matched against a reference library of SARS-CoV-2-specific TCRs that had been generated with the MIRA antigen-specificity platform. Breadth meant the fraction of unique TCRs that were SARS-CoV-2-associated, whereas depth meant the fraction of total T cells that were SARS-CoV-2-associated. Each spike-specific TCR was assigned to its reactive spike region and to a CD4 or CD8 class using the MIRA data. Log10-transformed breadth and depth values were compared by one-way ANOVA with Sidak's multiple comparisons tests. Imported from immuneACCESS, the table was reduced by TCRdb to in-frame sequences with V and J called. These copies leave out some clones; in studies compared against another copy, an unresolved V gene accounts for under half, and the cause of the remainder is not known. Clone size and V and J calls were adopted from that table, with D and trimming inferred from the DNA. For this sample there are some 140,000 clones; 93% appear just once. The ten largest clonotypes hold 5.4% of the sample.

This sample's time point label indicates: baseline before first vaccination. The vaccinee samples were drawn from two UK trials, COV001 and COV002, one of which was a single-blind randomized controlled phase 2/3 trial testing AZD1222 (ChAdOx1 nCoV-19) in healthy adults. Trial participant PBMC samples were collected at day 0 and day 28 after the second dose for TCRbeta chain sequencing. V loses 2 bases, J loses 3 bases, and the germline ends lie 14 bases apart. CDR1 and CDR2 are drawn from the germline V gene: ENHRY, SYGVKD. Measured from the cysteine to the phenylalanine, the CDR3 is 16 residues long. Of the read, only the CDR3 DNA is kept; its 48 bases are in frame from base 1.

The clonotype comes from an adult in good health. The sample here was peripheral blood, taken on day 0 of AZD1222 vaccination. The chain couples TRBV10-3 to TRBJ2-1; a tentative D match to TRBD2 spans 6 bases. The CDR3 sequence is CAISEGRQVVYNEQFF. Read as DNA, the sequence is TGTGCCATCAGTGAGGGGAGGCAGGTAGTCTACAATGAGCAGTTCTTC.